The clone carrying this TCR beta chain was seen only once. Only in-frame clones appear in the TCRdb table, and some are missing; sequencing was by immunoSEQ multiplex PCR. The sample holds over 200,000 clones, about 91% seen once. This record belongs to a study of blood T cell repertoires in COVID-19. Turning to the study itself: Acute-phase and convalescent COVID-19 samples originated in the United States, Italy and Spain. In each case, the material was cDNA or gDNA derived from T cells, B-cell-depleted T cells, or PBMCs.

Germline lookup yields CDR1 SGDLS and CDR2 YYNGEE. The CDR3 length is 15 residues. V dropped 1 base and J dropped 4 bases, with 11 bases sitting between them. The sequenced material came from peripheral blood. This TCR came from a young adult with COVID-19, enrolled during active disease. The rearrangement joins TRBV9 to TRBJ2-2; weak D call: TRBD2 (6 bases). CDR3 in amino acids: CASSVKGAGTGELFF. DNA of the CDR3: TGTGCCAGCAGCGTAAAGGGAGCGGGCACCGGGGAGCTGTTTTTT.